This TCR beta chain was found in a study of identical twins' blood T cells. Study-wide findings and caveats: Abundant TCRbeta CDR3s overlapped more between twins than with unrelated donors. Twin similarity might stem from environmental factors, not only genetics.

Reared together, all three twin pairs probably met the same infectious agents and vaccines. As handled by the study authors: Each library had about 2 to 4 million CDR3 reads and about 90,000 to nearly 500,000 clonotypes. Using its own MiXCR run on the 5' RACE reads, TCRdb lists one record per CDR3 protein. The V and J calls, along with clone size, are taken from TCRdb and not from the paper's own processing. The table shows roughly 340,000 distinct CDR3 sequences, with over 25% occurring only once. Germline CDR1 is MNHEY and CDR2 is SVGAGI. The CDR3 contains 13 residues. Trimming pared 3 bases from V and 3 bases from J, leaving 6 bases between. This clonotype has a count of ten or more. Its antigen remains unknown.

The chain carries TRBV6-5 and TRBJ1-5; D is uncertain. Sequencing was done on a sample of PBMCs. The clonotype was recovered from a woman aged 18 to 55 in good health. Here the CDR3 reads CASSYQLNQPQHF. CDR3 in DNA: TGTGCCAGCAGTTATCAGCTCAATCAGCCCCAGCATTTT.